Below are 32 T cell receptor beta chains sequenced from a single sample in a study of shared clonotypes between healthy human individuals. The assay was immunoSEQ multiplex PCR, and TCRdb's table has in-frame clones only and misses some. The sample carries roughly 2.5 million clones, around nine tenths recorded once. Material: naive CD4+ T cells sorted from blood. Described subset: CD45RA+ positively selected. Receptors originate from a young man in good health.

The chain has TRBV28 and TRBJ1-1; D call uncertain. The germline V gene has CDR1 MDHEN and CDR2 SYDVKM. V shed 3 bases and J shed 0 bases, with 11 bases lying between them. CDR3 size: 15 residues. The CDR3 sequence is CASSFHPTVNTEAFF. Here the CDR3 DNA reads TGTGCCAGCAGTTTCCACCCCACAGTGAACACTGAAGCTTTCTTT.

This sequence joins TRBV25-1 and TRBJ1-4; D gene uncertain. The germline CDR1 and CDR2 sequences are MGHDK and SYGVNS. The CDR3 runs 14 residues. V gave up 4 bases and J gave up 8 bases, with 14 bases separating them. The CDR3, as DNA: TGTGCCAGCAGTGGAGAAGGGCTTGGGGAAAAACTGTTTTTT. It encodes CASSGEGLGEKLFF.

As concerns this clone: The sample has other DNA sequences that encode this CDR3 too. V is TRBV2 and J is TRBJ1-2; D uncertain. Germline CDR1 and CDR2: SNHLY and FYNNEI. Trimming took off 6 bases at V and 8 bases at J, with 10 bases between the two ends. CDR3 length: 11 amino acids. The CDR3: CASRPDGGYTF. Here the CDR3 DNA reads TGTGCCAGCAGACCGGACGGGGGCTACACCTTC.

As DNA, the CDR3 is TGTGCCAGCAGCTTGGGTACCGGGACCACGTACGAGCAGTACTTC. As protein: CASSLGTGTTYEQYF. The chain joins TRBV5-4 to TRBJ2-7, with D perhaps given as TRBD1 or TRBD2 (5 bases each). The CDR3 length is 15 residues. The ends were cut back, 0 bases at V and 4 bases at J, with 14 bases in the middle. Per germline, CDR1 SGHNT and CDR2 YYREEE (reference sequence).

V gene TRBV4-1 combines with J gene TRBJ2-3; unclear D gene. The CDR3 is made up of 15 amino acids. Between the trimmed V and J ends, which lost 1 base and 6 bases, there was a span of 14 bases. The germline V gene has CDR1 MGHRA and CDR2 YSYEKL. Written as DNA, the CDR3 is TGCGCCAGCAGCCAAGGGGGAAGGAGACCGGATACGCAGTATTTT. Translated, it gives CASSQGGRRPDTQYF.

The CDR3 DNA reads as TGTGCCAGCAATACAGCGGGGGTCGAAGGGTCCTACAATGAGCAGTTCTTC. Translating it yields CASNTAGVEGSYNEQFF. This rearrangement joins TRBV28 to TRBJ2-1, with 8 bases matching TRBD2. The CDR3 consists of 17 residues. The germline V gene encodes CDR1 MDHEN and CDR2 SYDVKM. V lost 7 bases and J lost 1; bases outside the gene matches: 12.

The V call is TRBV5-6, the J call TRBJ2-7; 12 bases are a match to TRBD1. Per germline, CDR1 SGHDT and CDR2 YYEEEE. J was trimmed by 7 bases and V by 7 bases; bases with no gene match: 12. The CDR3 consists of 15 residues. The CDR3 loop reads CASLEQGQGANEQYF. For the CDR3, the DNA is TGTGCCAGCTTGGAGCAGGGACAGGGGGCAAATGAGCAGTACTTC. Variable domain in full (rest from reference TRBV5-6 and TRBJ2-7): DAGVTQSPTHLIKTRGQQVTLRCSPKSGHDTVSWYQQALGQGPQFIFQYYEEEERQRGNFPDRFSGHQFPNYSSELNVNALLLGDSALYLCASLEQGQGANEQYFGPGTRLTVT.

The CDR3 sequence: CATSRGFTGSTNEKLFF. The CDR3 DNA follows: TGTGCCACCAGCAGAGGGTTCACGGGGTCAACTAATGAAAAACTGTTTTTT. This chain links TRBV15 with TRBJ1-4, with unresolved D. Germline V lookup: CDR1 LNHNV, CDR2 YYDKDF (reference sequence). The CDR3 is made up of 17 amino acids. Trimming stripped 1 base from V and 0 bases from J, with 12 bases between. The variable domain in full, completed from reference TRBV15 and TRBJ1-4, reads DAMVIQNPRYQVTQFGKPVTLSCSQTLNHNVMYWYQQKSSQAPKLLFHYYDKDFNNEADTPDNFQSRRPNTSFCFLDIRSPGLGDTAMYLCATSRGFTGSTNEKLFFGSGTQLSVL.

For this clone: This may arise from a read error, as a much more abundant clone is one base away. The chain uses TRBV29-1 and TRBJ1-1; no reliable D call. V lost 4 bases and J 11 bases, leaving 11 bases between the germline ends. Germline assignment: CDR1 SQVTM and CDR2 ANQGSEA. The CDR3 consists of 10 residues. The CDR3 spells CSVGAGRAFF. In nucleotides, the CDR3 is TGCAGCGTTGGGGCCGGAAGGGCTTTCTTT.

This clone was recorded a few times. The chain couples TRBV4-1 to TRBJ1-2, with no clear D. CDR3 length equals 15 residues. The ends were cut back, 6 bases at V and 2 bases at J, with 16 bases in the middle. Looked up from germline, CDR1 is MGHRA and CDR2 is YSYEKL. The DNA of the CDR3 is TGCGCCAGCAGTCACCTCGGCGGCGGAAACTATGGCTACACCTTC. It codes for CASSHLGGGNYGYTF.

This chain connects TRBV6-1 to TRBJ2-7; tentatively, D is TRBD1 (7 bases). The germline V gene has CDR1 MNHNS and CDR2 SASEGT. V was pared by 7 bases and J by 5 bases, with 21 bases between. The CDR3 is 15 residues long. In nucleotides, the CDR3 is TGTGCCAGCACTCAGGGGGACTTAGGGGGCCACGAGCAGTACTTC. It specifies CASTQGDLGGHEQYF.

The chain couples TRBV5-4 to TRBJ2-2; weak D call: TRBD2 (6 bases). V was shortened by 6 bases and J by 4 bases, with 16 bases between the two germline ends. The CDR3 loop spans 15 amino acids. Germline CDR1 reads SGHNT; CDR2 reads YYREEE (reference sequence). The CDR3 is CASTRDSPGTGELFF. DNA of the CDR3: TGTGCCAGCACCAGGGACTCCCCGGGCACCGGGGAGCTGTTTTTT.

The chain combines TRBV9 with TRBJ2-7, with 8 bases fitting TRBD1. V shed 0 bases, J shed 0 bases, and the junction held 5 bases outside the gene matches. This CDR3 comprises 16 residues. In germline, CDR1 is SGDLS, CDR2 YYNGEE. The CDR3 region is CASSVGDRLASYEQYF. The CDR3 DNA reads as TGTGCCAGCAGCGTAGGGGACAGGCTGGCCTCCTACGAGCAGTACTTC.

V is TRBV19 and J is TRBJ2-7; 8 nucleotides match TRBD2. Looked up from germline, CDR1 is LNHDA and CDR2 is SQIVND (reference sequence). V lost 5 bases and J lost 3; bases outside the gene matches: 6. CDR3 length: 14 residues. CDR3 amino acids: CASSEAGVVYEQYF. The CDR3 coding sequence is TGTGCCAGTAGTGAAGCGGGGGTAGTCTACGAGCAGTACTTC.

J is TRBJ2-7 and V is TRBV4-1; 7 bases are shared with TRBD1. V was clipped by 6 bases and J by 6 bases; unmatched bases: 17. The CDR3 is made up of 16 amino acids. Germline V CDR1 and CDR2: MGHRA, YSYEKL. The CDR3 spells CASSQSPQGVASEQYF. The DNA for the CDR3 is TGCGCCAGCAGTCAGAGCCCCCAGGGGGTGGCATCCGAGCAGTACTTC.

V gene TRBV11-2 combines with J gene TRBJ2-7; perhaps TRBD2 as D (6 bases). Per germline, CDR1 SGHAT and CDR2 FQNNGV. This CDR3 is built from 13 residues. V was shortened by 4 bases and J by 4 bases, with 11 bases between the two germline ends. The CDR3 sequence is CASSSASGYEQYF. The CDR3 region has the DNA TGTGCCAGCAGCTCCGCCAGCGGGTACGAGCAGTACTTC.

A single count supports this clone. As DNA, the CDR3 is TGTGCCAGCAGCACAGGGGGTAGGGATACGCAGTATTTT. Translation: CASSTGGRDTQYF. The chain employs TRBV5-4 and TRBJ2-3; 8 positions agree with TRBD1. Germline V gene data show CDR1 as SGHNT and CDR2 as YYREEE (reference sequence). Trimming at V came to 4 bases and at J to 6 bases, leaving 4 bases not matched to a gene. The CDR3 runs 13 residues.

V and J are TRBV9 and TRBJ2-3, with D unresolved. The CDR3 is made up of 13 amino acids. The germline V and J ends were trimmed by 7 bases and 0 bases, with 9 bases remaining between them. Germline lookup yields CDR1 SGDLS and CDR2 YYNGEE. The CDR3 loop reads CASAVSSTDTQYF. CDR3 in DNA: TGTGCCAGCGCGGTATCTAGCACAGATACGCAGTATTTT.

J is TRBJ2-7 and V is TRBV11-3; unclear D gene. Trimming removed 8 bases from V and 7 bases from J, with 18 bases in between. CDR1 and CDR2 (germline): SGHNT, YENEEA. The CDR3 is made up of 13 amino acids. Here the CDR3 reads CASAGSGMEEQYF. The DNA of the CDR3 is TGTGCCAGCGCCGGATCCGGAATGGAGGAGCAGTACTTC. Full variable domain (missing parts from reference TRBV11-3 and TRBJ2-7): EAGVVQSPRYKIIEKKQPVAFWCNPISGHNTLYWYLQNLGQGPELLIRYENEEAVDDSQLPKDRFSAERLKGVDSTLKIQPAELGDSAVYLCASAGSGMEEQYFGPGTRLTVT.

The gene calls are TRBV7-2 and TRBJ1-5; D gene unclear. This CDR3 has 14 amino acids. Deletions cut 2 bases from V and 5 bases from J, with 10 bases between. Looked up from germline, CDR1 is SGHTA and CDR2 is FQGNSA. CDR3 region: CASSLTPTYQPQHF. CDR3 in DNA: TGTGCCAGCAGCTTAACTCCCACATATCAGCCCCAGCATTTT.

The CDR3 coding sequence is TGTGCCAGTAGGGGGGCGGGAAACAATGAGCAGTTCTTC. This sequence encodes CASRGAGNNEQFF. The chain carries TRBV19 and TRBJ2-1; perhaps D is TRBD1 or TRBD2 (6 bases each). The CDR3 loop spans 13 amino acids. CDR1 and CDR2 from the germline V gene are LNHDA and SQIVND (reference sequence). V gave up 6 bases and J gave up 5 bases, with 11 bases separating them.

The V gene is TRBV30, the J gene TRBJ2-1; perhaps TRBD2 as D (5 bases). CDR1 is GTSNPN and CDR2 is SVGIG in the germline V gene (reference sequence). The CDR3 runs to 12 residues. The V and J ends lost 0 bases and 13 bases respectively, with 13 bases between them. CDR3 sequence reads: CAWSVQRGSQFF. The DNA for the CDR3 is TGTGCCTGGAGTGTACAACGAGGGAGTCAGTTCTTC.

V is TRBV18 and J is TRBJ1-6, with D unclear. The CDR3 has 12 amino acids. In germline, CDR1 is KGHSH, CDR2 LQKENI. The ends were cut back, 4 bases at V and 9 bases at J, with 7 bases in the middle. As DNA, the CDR3 is TGTGCCAGCTCACGATTCTCTTCACCCCTCCACTTT. This gives the protein CASSRFSSPLHF.

The chain employs TRBV27 and TRBJ2-2; 7 positions agree with TRBD1. V was pared by 4 bases and J by 0 bases, with 2 bases of the junction left unmatched. The CDR3 contains 15 residues. Germline V gene data show CDR1 as MNHEY and CDR2 as SMNVEV (reference sequence). The CDR3 bases are TGTGCCAGCAGTTCGGGACAGACGAACACCGGGGAGCTGTTTTTT. Translating gives CASSSGQTNTGELFF.

The rearrangement uses TRBV5-6 and TRBJ2-4; 7 bases align to TRBD2. This CDR3 spans 16 amino acids. Germline CDR1 SGHDT, CDR2 YYEEEE. V shed 1 base, J shed 7 bases, and the junction held 11 bases outside the gene matches. The CDR3 region has the DNA TGTGCCAGCAGCTTGAGGGACTCCCTGGGAGGGAACATTCAGTACTTC. Its translation is CASSLRDSLGGNIQYF.

With regard to this clone: Distinct nucleotide sequences in the sample also encode this CDR3. The DNA for the CDR3 is TGCAGCGTTGGAGGCAGCCCCTACGAGCAGTACTTC. Protein sequence: CSVGGSPYEQYF. The chain has TRBV29-1 and TRBJ2-7; no clear D gene. V dropped 4 bases and J dropped 2 bases, with 9 bases sitting between them. Germline CDR1 reads SQVTM; CDR2 reads ANQGSEA. The CDR3 sequence is 12 residues long.

The V gene is TRBV27, the J gene TRBJ2-1; 9 positions agree with TRBD1. The CDR3 sequence is 17 residues long. Trimming removed 4 bases from V and 6 bases from J; junction bases left unmatched: 13. Germline V lookup: CDR1 MNHEY, CDR2 SMNVEV (reference sequence). The CDR3 DNA sequence: TGTGCCAGCAGTTGGGGAAAGACAGGGGGGGTCGTCAATGAGCAGTTCTTC. Translating it yields CASSWGKTGGVVNEQFF.

To note about this clone: Other DNA sequences within the sample encode an identical CDR3. The chain carries TRBV7-8 and TRBJ1-2, with a weak D call TRBD1 (6 bases). The CDR3 is 13 amino acids. Germline CDR1 SGHVS, CDR2 FQNEAQ. The V end lost 0 bases, the J end lost 4 bases, and 6 bases lay between the germline ends. CDR3 sequence: CASSLAQGYGYTF. The CDR3 region has the DNA TGTGCCAGCAGCTTAGCACAGGGCTATGGCTACACCTTC.

This chain connects TRBV28 to TRBJ1-2; D gene ambiguous. V was cut by 8 bases and J by 8 bases, with 15 bases left in between. Germline V CDR1 and CDR2: MDHEN, SYDVKM. This CDR3 is 12 amino acids long. The CDR3 coding sequence is TGTGCCAGCGGCTCGGCTGTAGGGGGCTACACCTTC. Amino acid sequence: CASGSAVGGYTF.

This chain uses TRBV4-1 with TRBJ2-5; 13 nucleotides align to TRBD2. The CDR3 has 19 amino acids. Germline values: CDR1 MGHRA, CDR2 YSYEKL. The V segment lost 2 bases and the J segment 0 bases; nucleotides outside the gene matches: 9. Here the CDR3 reads CASSQSRTSGGANQETQYF. For the CDR3, the DNA is TGCGCCAGCAGCCAATCACGGACTAGCGGGGGTGCAAACCAAGAGACCCAGTACTTC.

The gene calls are TRBV9 and TRBJ1-4; D may be TRBD1 (5 bases). This CDR3 has 16 residues. CDR1 and CDR2 (germline): SGDLS, YYNGEE. V was pared by 3 bases and J by 0 bases, with 12 bases between. The CDR3 DNA is TGTGCCAGCAGCGGTAACCGGGGGACAACTAATGAAAAACTGTTTTTT. This encodes CASSGNRGTTNEKLFF.

V usage is TRBV19 and J usage is TRBJ2-4; tentatively, D is TRBD2 (5 bases). The CDR3 covers 14 residues. The germline gives CDR1 LNHDA, CDR2 SQIVND (reference sequence). Deletions cut 3 bases from V and 9 bases from J, with 15 bases between. The CDR3 reads CASSMGEGWAIQYF. Written as DNA, the CDR3 is TGTGCCAGTAGTATGGGAGAGGGTTGGGCCATTCAGTACTTC. Full variable domain (remainder filled in from reference TRBV19 and TRBJ2-4): DGGITQSPKYLFRKEGQNVTLSCEQNLNHDAMYWYRQDPGQGLRLIYYSQIVNDFQKGDIAEGYSVSREKKESFPLTVTSAQKNPTAFYLCASSMGEGWAIQYFGAGTRLSVL.